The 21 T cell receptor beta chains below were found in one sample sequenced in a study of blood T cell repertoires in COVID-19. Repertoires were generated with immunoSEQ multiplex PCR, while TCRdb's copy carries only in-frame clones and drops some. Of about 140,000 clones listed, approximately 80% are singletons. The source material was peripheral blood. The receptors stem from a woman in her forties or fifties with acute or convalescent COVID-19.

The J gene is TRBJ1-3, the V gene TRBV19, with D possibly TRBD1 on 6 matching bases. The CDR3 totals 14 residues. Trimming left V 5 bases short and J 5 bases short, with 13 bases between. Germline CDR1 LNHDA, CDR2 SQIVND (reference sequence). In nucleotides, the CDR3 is TGTGCCAGTAGTCCGAGACAGGTCCGAAACACCATATATTTT. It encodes CASSPRQVRNTIYF.

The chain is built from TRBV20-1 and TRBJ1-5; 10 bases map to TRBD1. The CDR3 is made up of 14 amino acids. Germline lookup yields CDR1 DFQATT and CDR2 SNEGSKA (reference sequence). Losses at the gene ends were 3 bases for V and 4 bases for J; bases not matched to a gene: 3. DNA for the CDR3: TGCAGTGCTAGTCCGGGACAGGGGAATCAGCCCCAGCATTTT. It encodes CSASPGQGNQPQHF.

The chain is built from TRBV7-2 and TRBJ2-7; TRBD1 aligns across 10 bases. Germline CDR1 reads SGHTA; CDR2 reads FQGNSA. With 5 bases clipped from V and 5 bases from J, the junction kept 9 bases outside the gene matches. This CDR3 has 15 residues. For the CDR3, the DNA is TGTGCCAGCAGCCTAGAGGGACAGGGGATCGACGAGCAGTACTTC. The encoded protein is CASSLEGQGIDEQYF.

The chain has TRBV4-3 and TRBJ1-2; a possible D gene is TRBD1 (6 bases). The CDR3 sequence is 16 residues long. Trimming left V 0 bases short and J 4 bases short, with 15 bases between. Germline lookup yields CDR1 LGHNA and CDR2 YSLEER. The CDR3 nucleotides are TGCGCCAGCAGCCAAGATCGGGGGGGGCGCGGCTATGGCTACACCTTC. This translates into CASSQDRGGRGYGYTF.

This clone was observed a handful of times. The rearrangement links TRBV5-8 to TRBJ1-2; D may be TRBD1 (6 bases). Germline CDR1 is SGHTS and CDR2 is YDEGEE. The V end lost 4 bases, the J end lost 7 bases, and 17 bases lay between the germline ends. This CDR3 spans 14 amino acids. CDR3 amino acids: CASSTDRFFFGYTF. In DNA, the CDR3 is TGTGCCAGCAGCACGGACAGATTTTTCTTTGGCTACACCTTC. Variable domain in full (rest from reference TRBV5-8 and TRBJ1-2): EAGVTQSPTHLIKTRGQQATLRCSPISGHTSVYWYQQALGLGLQFLLWYDEGEERNRGNFPPRFSGRQFPNYSSELNVNALELEDSALYLCASSTDRFFFGYTFGSGTRLTVV.

The CDR3 spells CASSGTSGGYEQFF. The CDR3 DNA follows: TGTGCCAGCAGTGGGACTAGCGGGGGTTATGAGCAGTTCTTC. J is TRBJ2-1 and V is TRBV6-2 or TRBV6-3; 14 nucleotides agree with TRBD2. The germline V gene encodes CDR1 MNHEY and CDR2 SVGEGT. The CDR3 is 14 residues long. Trimming cost V 5 bases and J 8 bases; bases outside gene matches: 2.

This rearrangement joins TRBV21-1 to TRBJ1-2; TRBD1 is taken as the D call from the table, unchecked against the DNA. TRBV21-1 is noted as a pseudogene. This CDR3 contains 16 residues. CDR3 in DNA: TGTGCCAGCAGCACCCAGAACAGGGGAGCTAACTATGGCTACACCTTC. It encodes CASSTQNRGANYGYTF.

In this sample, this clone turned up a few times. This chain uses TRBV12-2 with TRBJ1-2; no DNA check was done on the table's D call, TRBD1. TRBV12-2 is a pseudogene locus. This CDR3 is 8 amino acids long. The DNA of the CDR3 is TGCGCCAAACAGGGGAACACCTTC. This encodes CAKQGNTF.

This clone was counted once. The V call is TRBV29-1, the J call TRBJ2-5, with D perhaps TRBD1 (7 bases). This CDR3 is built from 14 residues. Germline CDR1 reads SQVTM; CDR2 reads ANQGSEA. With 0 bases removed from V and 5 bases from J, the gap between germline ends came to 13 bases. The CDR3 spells CSVEDQGGRETQYF. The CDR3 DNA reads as TGCAGCGTTGAAGATCAGGGGGGAAGGGAGACCCAGTACTTC.

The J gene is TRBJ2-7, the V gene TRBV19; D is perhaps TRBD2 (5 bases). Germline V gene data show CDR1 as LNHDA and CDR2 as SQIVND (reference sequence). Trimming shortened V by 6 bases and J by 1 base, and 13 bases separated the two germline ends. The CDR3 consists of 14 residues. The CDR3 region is CASRNTRGSYEQYF. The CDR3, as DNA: TGTGCCAGTAGAAATACCCGGGGATCCTACGAGCAGTACTTC.

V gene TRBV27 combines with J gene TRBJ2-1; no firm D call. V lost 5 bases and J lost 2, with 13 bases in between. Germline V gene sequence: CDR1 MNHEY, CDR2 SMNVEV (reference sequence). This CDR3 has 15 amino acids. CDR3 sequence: CASSAVELAYNEQFF. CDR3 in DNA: TGTGCCAGCAGTGCGGTCGAACTGGCCTACAATGAGCAGTTCTTC.

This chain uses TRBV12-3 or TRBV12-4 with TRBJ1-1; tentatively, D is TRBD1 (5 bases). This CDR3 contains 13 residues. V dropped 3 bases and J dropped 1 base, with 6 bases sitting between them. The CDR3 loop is CASSLTANTEAFF. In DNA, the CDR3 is TGTGCCAGCAGTTTGACAGCGAACACTGAAGCTTTCTTT.

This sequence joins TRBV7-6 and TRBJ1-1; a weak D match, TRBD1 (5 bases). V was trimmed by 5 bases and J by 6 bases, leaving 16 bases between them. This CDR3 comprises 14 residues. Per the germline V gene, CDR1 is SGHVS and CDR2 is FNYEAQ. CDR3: CASSPLITGAEAFF. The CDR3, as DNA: TGTGCCAGCAGCCCCCTCATAACGGGGGCTGAAGCTTTCTTT.

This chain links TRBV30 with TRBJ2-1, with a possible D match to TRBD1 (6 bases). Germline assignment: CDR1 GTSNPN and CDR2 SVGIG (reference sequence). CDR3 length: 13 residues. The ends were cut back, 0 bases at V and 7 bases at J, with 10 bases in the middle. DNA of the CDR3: TGTGCCTGGAGTGTGGGGGCGCGGAATGAGCAGTTCTTC. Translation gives CAWSVGARNEQFF.

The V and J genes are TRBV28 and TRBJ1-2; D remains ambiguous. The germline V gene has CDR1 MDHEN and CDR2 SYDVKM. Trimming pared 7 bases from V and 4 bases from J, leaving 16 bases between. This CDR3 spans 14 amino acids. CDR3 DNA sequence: TGTGCCAGCACAAGAGGCAGCGAATCCTATGGCTACACCTTC. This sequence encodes CASTRGSESYGYTF.

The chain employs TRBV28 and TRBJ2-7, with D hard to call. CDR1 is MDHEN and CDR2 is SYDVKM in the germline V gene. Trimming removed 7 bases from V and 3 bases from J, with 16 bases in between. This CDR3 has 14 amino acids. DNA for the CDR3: TGTGCCAGCAACCCGGGTCTTACCCTCTACGAGCAGTACTTC. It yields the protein CASNPGLTLYEQYF.

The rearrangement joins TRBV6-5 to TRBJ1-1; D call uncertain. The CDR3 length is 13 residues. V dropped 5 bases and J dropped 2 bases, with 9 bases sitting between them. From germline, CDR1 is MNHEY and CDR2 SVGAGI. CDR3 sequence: CASSQRTNTEAFF. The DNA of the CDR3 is TGTGCCAGCAGTCAACGGACTAACACTGAAGCTTTCTTT.

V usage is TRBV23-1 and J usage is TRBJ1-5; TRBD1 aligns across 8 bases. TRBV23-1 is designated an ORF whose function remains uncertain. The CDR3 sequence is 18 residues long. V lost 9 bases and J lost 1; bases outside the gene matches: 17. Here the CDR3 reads CARLGTGPKRVSNQPQHF. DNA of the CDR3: TGCGCCAGGCTCGGGACAGGTCCGAAGAGGGTAAGCAATCAGCCCCAGCATTTT.

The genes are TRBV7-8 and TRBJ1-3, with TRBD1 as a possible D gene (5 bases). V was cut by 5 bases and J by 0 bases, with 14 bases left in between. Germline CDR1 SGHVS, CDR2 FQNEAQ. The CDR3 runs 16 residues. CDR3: CASSISETASGNTIYF. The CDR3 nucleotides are TGTGCCAGCAGCATTTCAGAGACAGCCTCTGGAAACACCATATATTTT. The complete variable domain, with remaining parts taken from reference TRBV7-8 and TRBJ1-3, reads GAGVSQSPRYKVAKRGQDVALRCDPISGHVSLFWYQQALGQGPEFLTYFQNEAQLDKSGLPSDRFFAERPEGSVSTLKIQRTQQEDSAVYLCASSISETASGNTIYFGEGSWLTVV.

The CDR3 protein is CASTRQARGETQYF. For the CDR3, the DNA is TGTGCCAGCACCAGACAAGCGCGAGGGGAGACCCAGTACTTC. The chain links TRBV2 to TRBJ2-5; a weak D match, TRBD2 (5 bases). V was clipped by 7 bases and J by 5 bases, with 17 bases between them. The CDR3 contains 14 residues. Germline CDR1 is SNHLY and CDR2 is FYNNEI.

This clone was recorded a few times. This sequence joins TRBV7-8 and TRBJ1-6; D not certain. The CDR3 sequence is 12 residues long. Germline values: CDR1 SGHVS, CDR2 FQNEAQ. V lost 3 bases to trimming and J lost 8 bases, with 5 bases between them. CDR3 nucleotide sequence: TGTGCCAGCAGCTTTGAGTATTCACCCCTCCACTTT. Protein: CASSFEYSPLHF.